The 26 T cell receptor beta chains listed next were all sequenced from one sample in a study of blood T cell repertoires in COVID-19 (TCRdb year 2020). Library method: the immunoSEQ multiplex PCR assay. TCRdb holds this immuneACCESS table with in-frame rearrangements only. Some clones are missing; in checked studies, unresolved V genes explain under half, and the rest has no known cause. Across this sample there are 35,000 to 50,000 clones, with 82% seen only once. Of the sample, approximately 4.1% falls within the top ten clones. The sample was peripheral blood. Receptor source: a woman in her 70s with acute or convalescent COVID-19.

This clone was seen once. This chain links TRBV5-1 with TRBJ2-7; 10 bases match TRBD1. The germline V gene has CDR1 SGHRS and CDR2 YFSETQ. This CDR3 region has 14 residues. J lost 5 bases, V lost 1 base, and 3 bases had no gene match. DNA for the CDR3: TGCGCCAGCAGCTTGAGACAGGGGGCTCACGAGCAGTACTTC. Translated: CASSLRQGAHEQYF. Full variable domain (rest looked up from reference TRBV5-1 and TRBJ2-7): KAGVTQTPRYLIKTRGQQVTLSCSPISGHRSVSWYQQTPGQGLQFLFEYFSETQRNKGNFPGRFSGRQFSNSRSEMNVSTLELGDSALYLCASSLRQGAHEQYFGPGTRLTVT.

DNA of the CDR3: TGTGCCAGCAGCAATTACCCCCCCTACGGGGAGTATGGCTACACCTTC. Translation gives CASSNYPPYGEYGYTF. This chain joins TRBV7-2 and TRBJ1-2; D is undetermined. The germline V gene encodes CDR1 SGHTA and CDR2 FQGNSA. The ends were cut back, 5 bases at V and 5 bases at J, with 21 bases in the middle. The CDR3 runs to 16 residues.

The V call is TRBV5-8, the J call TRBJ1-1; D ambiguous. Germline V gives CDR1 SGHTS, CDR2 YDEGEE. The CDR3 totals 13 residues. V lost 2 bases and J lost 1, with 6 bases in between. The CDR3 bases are TGTGCCAGCAGCTTTGAGGGGAACACTGAAGCTTTCTTT. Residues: CASSFEGNTEAFF.

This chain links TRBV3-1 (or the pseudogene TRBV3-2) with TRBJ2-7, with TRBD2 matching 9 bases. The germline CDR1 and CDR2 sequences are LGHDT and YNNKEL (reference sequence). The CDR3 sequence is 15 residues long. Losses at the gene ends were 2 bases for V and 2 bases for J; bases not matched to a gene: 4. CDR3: CASSQRTSATYEQYF. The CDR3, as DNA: TGTGCCAGCAGCCAAAGGACTAGCGCCACCTACGAGCAGTACTTC.

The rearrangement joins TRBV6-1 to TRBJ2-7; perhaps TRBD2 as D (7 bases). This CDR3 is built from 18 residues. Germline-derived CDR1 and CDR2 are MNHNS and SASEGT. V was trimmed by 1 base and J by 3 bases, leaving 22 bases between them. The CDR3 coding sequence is TGTGCCAGCAGTGAAGGGGGGGGCTACGCGGGAGCCTTCTACGAGCAGTACTTC. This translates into CASSEGGGYAGAFYEQYF.

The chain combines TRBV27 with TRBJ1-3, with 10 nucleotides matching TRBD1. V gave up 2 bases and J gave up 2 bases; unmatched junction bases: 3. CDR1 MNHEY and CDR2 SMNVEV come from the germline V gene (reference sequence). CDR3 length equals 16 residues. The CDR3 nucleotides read TGTGCCAGCAGTTTAGTAGGACAGGGGGCTGGAAACACCATATATTTT. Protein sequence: CASSLVGQGAGNTIYF.

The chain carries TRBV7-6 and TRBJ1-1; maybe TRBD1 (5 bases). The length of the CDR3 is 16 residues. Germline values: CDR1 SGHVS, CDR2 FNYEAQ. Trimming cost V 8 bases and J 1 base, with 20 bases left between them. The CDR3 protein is CASASGGGSGNTEAFF. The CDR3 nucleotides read TGTGCCAGCGCCTCGGGCGGGGGATCTGGGAACACTGAAGCTTTCTTT.

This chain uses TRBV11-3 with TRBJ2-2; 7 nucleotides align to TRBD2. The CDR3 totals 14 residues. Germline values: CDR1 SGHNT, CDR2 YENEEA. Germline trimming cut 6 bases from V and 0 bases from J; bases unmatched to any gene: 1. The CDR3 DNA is TGTGCCAGCAGAGGACTAGCGAACACCGGGGAGCTGTTTTTT. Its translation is CASRGLANTGELFF.

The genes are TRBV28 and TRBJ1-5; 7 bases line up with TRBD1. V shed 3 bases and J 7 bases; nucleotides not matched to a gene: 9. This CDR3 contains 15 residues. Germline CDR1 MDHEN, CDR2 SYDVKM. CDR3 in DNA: TGTGCCAGCAGTTTCGCAAACAGGGGTCTCCAGCCCCAGCATTTT. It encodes CASSFANRGLQPQHF.

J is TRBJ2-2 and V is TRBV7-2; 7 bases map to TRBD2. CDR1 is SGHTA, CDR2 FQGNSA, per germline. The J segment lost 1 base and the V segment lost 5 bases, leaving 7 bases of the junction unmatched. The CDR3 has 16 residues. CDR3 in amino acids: CASSPWASGNTGELFF. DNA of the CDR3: TGTGCCAGCAGCCCCTGGGCTAGCGGGAACACCGGGGAGCTGTTTTTT.

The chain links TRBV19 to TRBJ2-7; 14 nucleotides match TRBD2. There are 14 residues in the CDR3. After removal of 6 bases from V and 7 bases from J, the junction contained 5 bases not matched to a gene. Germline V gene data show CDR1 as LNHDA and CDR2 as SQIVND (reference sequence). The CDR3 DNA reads TGTGCCAGTAGCCCAAGACTAGCGGGAGGGGAGCAGTACTTC. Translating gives CASSPRLAGGEQYF.

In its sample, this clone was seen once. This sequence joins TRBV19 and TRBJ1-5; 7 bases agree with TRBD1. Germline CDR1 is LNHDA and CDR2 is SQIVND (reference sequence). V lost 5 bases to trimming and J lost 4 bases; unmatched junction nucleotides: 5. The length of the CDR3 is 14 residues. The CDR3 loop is CASSLRTGNQPQHF. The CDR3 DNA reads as TGTGCCAGTAGTCTCAGGACAGGTAATCAGCCCCAGCATTTT. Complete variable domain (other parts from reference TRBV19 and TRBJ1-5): DGGITQSPKYLFRKEGQNVTLSCEQNLNHDAMYWYRQDPGQGLRLIYYSQIVNDFQKGDIAEGYSVSREKKESFPLTVTSAQKNPTAFYLCASSLRTGNQPQHFGDGTRLSIL.

The CDR3 DNA reads as TGTGCCAGCAGCGCAGGGACAGCACTTCAGTACTTC. Protein product: CASSAGTALQYF. V and J are TRBV5-4 and TRBJ2-4, with 7 nucleotides matching TRBD1. The CDR3 contains 12 residues. CDR1 and CDR2 from the germline V gene are SGHNT and YYREEE (reference sequence). Unmatched junction bases numbered 6, after V lost 4 bases and J lost 11 bases.

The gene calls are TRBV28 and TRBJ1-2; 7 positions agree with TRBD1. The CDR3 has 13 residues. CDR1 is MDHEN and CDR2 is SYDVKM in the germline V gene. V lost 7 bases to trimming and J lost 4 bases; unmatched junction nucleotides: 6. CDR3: CASTLGQSYGYTF. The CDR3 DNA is TGTGCCAGCACCCTGGGACAGAGCTATGGCTACACCTTC.

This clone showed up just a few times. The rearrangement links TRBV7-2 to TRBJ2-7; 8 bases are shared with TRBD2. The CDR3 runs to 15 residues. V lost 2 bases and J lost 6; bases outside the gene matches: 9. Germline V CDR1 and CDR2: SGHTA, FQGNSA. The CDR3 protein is CASSLSREGRGEQYF. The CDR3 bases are TGTGCCAGCAGCTTAAGCCGGGAGGGGCGGGGCGAGCAGTACTTC.

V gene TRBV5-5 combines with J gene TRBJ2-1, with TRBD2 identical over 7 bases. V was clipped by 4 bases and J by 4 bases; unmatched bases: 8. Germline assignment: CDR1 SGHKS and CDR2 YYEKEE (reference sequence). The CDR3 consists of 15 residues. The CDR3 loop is CASSRTSDYYNEQFF. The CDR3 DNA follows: TGTGCCAGCAGCAGGACTAGTGACTATTACAATGAGCAGTTCTTC.

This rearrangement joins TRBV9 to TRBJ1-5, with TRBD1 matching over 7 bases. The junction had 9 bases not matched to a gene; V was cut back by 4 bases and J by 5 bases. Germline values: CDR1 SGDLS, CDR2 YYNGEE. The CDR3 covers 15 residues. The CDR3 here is CASSPRTGDYQPQHF. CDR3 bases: TGTGCCAGCAGCCCCCGTACAGGGGATTATCAGCCCCAGCATTTT.

For the CDR3, the DNA is TGTGCCAGCAGCCAGGACTATGGGGCCTACAATGAGCAGTTCTTC. Translated, it gives CASSQDYGAYNEQFF. This chain uses TRBV7-8 with TRBJ2-1; D possibly corresponds to TRBD2 (6 bases). The V gene's germline CDR1 is SGHVS and CDR2 FQNEAQ. CDR3 length: 15 amino acids. V shed 5 bases and J shed 2 bases, with 13 bases lying between them.

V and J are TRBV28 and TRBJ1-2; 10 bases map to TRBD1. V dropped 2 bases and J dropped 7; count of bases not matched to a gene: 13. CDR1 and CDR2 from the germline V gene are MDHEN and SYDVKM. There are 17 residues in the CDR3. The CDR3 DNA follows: TGTGCCAGCAGTTTAGGCGGGACAGGGGCTTCTGCGGGTGGCTACACCTTC. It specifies CASSLGGTGASAGGYTF.

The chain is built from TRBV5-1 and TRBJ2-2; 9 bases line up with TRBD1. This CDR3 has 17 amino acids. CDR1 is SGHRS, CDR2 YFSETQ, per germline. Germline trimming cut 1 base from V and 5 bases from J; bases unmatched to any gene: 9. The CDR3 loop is CASSLSRTGALTGELFF. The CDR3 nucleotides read TGCGCCAGCAGCTTGAGTCGGACAGGGGCCCTAACCGGGGAGCTGTTTTTT.

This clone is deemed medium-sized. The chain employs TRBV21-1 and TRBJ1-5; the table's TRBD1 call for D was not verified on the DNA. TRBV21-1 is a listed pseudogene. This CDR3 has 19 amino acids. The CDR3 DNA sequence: TGTGCCAGCAGCTCCCGGGACAGGGTGTGTGCGTGGAGCAATCAGCCCCAGCATTTT. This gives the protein CASSSRDRVCAWSNQPQHF.

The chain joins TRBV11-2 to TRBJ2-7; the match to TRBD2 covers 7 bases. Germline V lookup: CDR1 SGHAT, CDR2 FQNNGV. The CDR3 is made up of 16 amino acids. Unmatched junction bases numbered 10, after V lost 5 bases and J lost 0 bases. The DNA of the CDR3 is TGTGCCAGCAGCCCGGGAGGTACCGCCTCCTCCTACGAGCAGTACTTC. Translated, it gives CASSPGGTASSYEQYF.

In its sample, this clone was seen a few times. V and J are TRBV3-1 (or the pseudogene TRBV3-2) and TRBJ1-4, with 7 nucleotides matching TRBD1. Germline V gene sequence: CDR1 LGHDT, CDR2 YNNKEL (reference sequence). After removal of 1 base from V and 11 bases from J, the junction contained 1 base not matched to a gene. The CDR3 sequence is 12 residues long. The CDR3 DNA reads TGTGCCAGCAGCCAAGCGACAGGGAAACTGTTTTTT. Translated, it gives CASSQATGKLFF.

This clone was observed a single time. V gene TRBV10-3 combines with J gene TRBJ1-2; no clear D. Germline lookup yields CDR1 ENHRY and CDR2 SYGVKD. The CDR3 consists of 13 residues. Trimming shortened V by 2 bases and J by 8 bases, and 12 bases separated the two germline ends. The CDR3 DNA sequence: TGTGCCATCAGTGAGGCGGGTTCCGGGGGCTACACCTTC. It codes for CAISEAGSGGYTF.

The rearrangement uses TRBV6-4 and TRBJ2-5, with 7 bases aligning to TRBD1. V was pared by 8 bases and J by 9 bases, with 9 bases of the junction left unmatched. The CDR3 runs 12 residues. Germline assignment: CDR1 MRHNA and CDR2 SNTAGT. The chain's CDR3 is CASGDSTVAQYF. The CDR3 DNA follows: TGTGCCAGCGGGGACAGCACCGTTGCCCAGTACTTC.

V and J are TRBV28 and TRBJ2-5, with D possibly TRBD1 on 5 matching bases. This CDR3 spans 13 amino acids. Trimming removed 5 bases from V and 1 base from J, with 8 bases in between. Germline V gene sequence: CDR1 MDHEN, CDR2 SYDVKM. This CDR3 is CASSRRVQETQYF. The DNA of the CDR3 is TGTGCCAGCAGTCGCAGGGTCCAAGAGACCCAGTACTTC. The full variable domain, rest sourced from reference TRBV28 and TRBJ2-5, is DVKVTQSSRYLVKRTGEKVFLECVQDMDHENMFWYRQDPGLGLRLIYFSYDVKMKEKGDIPEGYSVSREKKERFSLILESASTNQTSMYLCASSRRVQETQYFGPGTRLLVL.